What follows describes a single TCR beta chain. The data were taken from a study of blood T cell repertoires in COVID-19. Overall study context: T cells, B-cell-depleted T cells, or PBMCs supplied cDNA or gDNA.

Per the original methods: Researchers report that nucleated cell counts were estimated from reference gene primer amplification. Here immunoSEQ multiplex PCR was the method, and the copy in TCRdb shows in-frame clones only, minus some. That table furnishes V, J and clone size, whereas the DNA furnished D and trimming. The sample lists tens of thousands of clones, 60% to 80% occurring once. The CDR3 sequence is 12 residues long. Unmatched junction bases numbered 6, after V lost 8 bases and J lost 6 bases. Germline CDR1 MDHEN, CDR2 SYDVKM. Followed over time, Seattle patients had been enrolled while infection was active.

V and J are TRBV28 and TRBJ2-7; 8 bases align to TRBD1. The TCR sequence derives from a man aged 65-85 years with COVID-19, enrolled during active disease. Sequencing was carried out using peripheral blood. The CDR3 DNA sequence: TGTGCCAGCCCCGGACAGGGTGGCGAGCAGTACTTC. Protein sequence: CASPGQGGEQYF. Drawing the rest from reference TRBV28 and TRBJ2-7, the complete variable domain is DVKVTQSSRYLVKRTGEKVFLECVQDMDHENMFWYRQDPGLGLRLIYFSYDVKMKEKGDIPEGYSVSREKKERFSLILESASTNQTSMYLCASPGQGGEQYFGPGTRLTVT.